This T cell receptor (beta chain) emerged from a study of post-analysis software for immune sequencing data. Study summary: Some patients lacked subtype; others had relapsing-remitting, secondary progressive or progressive-relapsing disease. The study, taken as a whole, reports: Same-batch samples co-clustered strongly by F measure. Patients showed TRBV5-6, TRBV5-1 and TRBV20-1 among four to six TRBV segments more frequent than in controls. Compared against controls, patients with multiple sclerosis displayed significantly lower normalized Chao1 diversity.

The CDR3 extends over 17 amino acids. V was pared by 0 bases and J by 4 bases, with 10 bases of the junction left unmatched. Each TCR beta cDNA library carried unique molecular identifiers. About 500,000 cDNA molecules came from around 1 to 9.1 million T cells. One entry per CDR3 protein, called by TCRdb with MiXCR from the PCR reads. This sample has roughly 650,000 distinct CDR3 sequences, with more than 50% found just once. This clonotype was seen more than once but under ten times. Its cognate antigen is unknown. This clonotype was sampled from a girl aged 2-9 years with multiple sclerosis. Input material: blood. The J gene is TRBJ2-5, the V gene TRBV12-3 or TRBV12-4; TRBD1 aligns across 8 bases. The chain's CDR3 is CASSLALDRGRGETQYF. DNA for the CDR3: TGTGCCAGCAGTTTAGCGCTCGACAGGGGAAGGGGAGAGACCCAGTACTTC.